This TCR beta chain appears in the sequencing data of a study of T cell responses to AZD1222 COVID-19 vaccine. TCRdb's table, derived via immunoSEQ multiplex PCR, lists solely in-frame clones and lacks some. The repertoire consists of more than 85,000 clones, with approximately 91% occurring once and the leading ten covering 10% to 15%. V was pared by 4 bases and J by 10 bases, with 7 bases of the junction left unmatched. The CDR3 has 13 residues. Germline loops: CDR1 SGHNT, CDR2 YYREEE (reference sequence). The study's findings and limits: Repertoires were collected only later (after the peak T cell response had occurred).

Regarding this clone: Antigen: not known.

Sequencing used peripheral blood, obtained on day 0 of MenACWY control vaccination. This rearrangement joins TRBV5-4 to TRBJ2-1; the match to TRBD2 covers 8 bases. The source is an adult in good health. CDR3 nucleotides: TGTGCCAGCAGCCTAGGACTAGCCTCCGAGCAGTTCTTC. Protein product: CASSLGLASEQFF.